Listed here are 16 T cell receptor beta chains from one sample, sequenced in a study of radiation and T cells in renal cell carcinoma. Using immunoSEQ multiplex PCR, the repertoire was profiled, and TCRdb retains in-frame clones only, with some absent. Among more than 120,000 clones listed, approximately 86% were seen once. As to time point: blood 4 weeks post-SBRT, at nephrectomy. Indicated treatment: 15 Gy SBRT to primary tumor, nephrectomy 4 weeks later. Source: blood, taken from a patient whose treatment included radiotherapy and nephrectomy. The receptors were sampled from a woman in her 50s with renal cell carcinoma.

V gene TRBV7-2 combines with J gene TRBJ2-7; D is uncertain. This CDR3 contains 15 residues. In germline, CDR1 is SGHTA, CDR2 FQGNSA. V was cut by 5 bases and J by 0 bases, with 14 bases left in between. The CDR3: CASSPGGVDSYEQYF. The CDR3 bases are TGTGCCAGCAGCCCCGGTGGGGTAGACTCCTACGAGCAGTACTTC.

The genes are TRBV6-5 and TRBJ1-2, with 10 bases matching TRBD1. The CDR3 consists of 15 residues. V was pared by 8 bases and J by 6 bases, with 12 bases of the junction left unmatched. Germline lookup yields CDR1 MNHEY and CDR2 SVGAGI. The CDR3, as DNA: TGTGCCAGCCGGCGGACAGGGGGGTCTTCGGATGGCTACACCTTC. This sequence encodes CASRRTGGSSDGYTF.

The CDR3 DNA is TGTGCCAGCAGTTCCCGGGATCTTGAGAGGGATTCACCCCTCCACTTT. It codes for CASSSRDLERDSPLHF. This chain joins TRBV28 and TRBJ1-6; D call uncertain. The CDR3 is 16 amino acids. Trimming cost V 4 bases and J 8 bases, with 18 bases left between them. Germline lookup yields CDR1 MDHEN and CDR2 SYDVKM.

This chain uses TRBV28 with TRBJ2-3; 7 nucleotides line up with TRBD2. The J segment lost 5 bases and the V segment lost 5 bases, leaving 10 bases of the junction unmatched. Germline lookup yields CDR1 MDHEN and CDR2 SYDVKM. The CDR3 has 15 residues. The CDR3 DNA follows: TGTGCCAGCAGTATACTAGCGCAGGGTGGAGATACGCAGTATTTT. Translated, it gives CASSILAQGGDTQYF.

The rearrangement uses TRBV11-2 and TRBJ2-7; TRBD1 matches at 10 bases. V was clipped by 3 bases and J by 6 bases; unmatched bases: 14. The CDR3 consists of 17 residues. CDR1 is SGHAT and CDR2 is FQNNGV in the germline V gene. The CDR3 DNA is TGTGCCAGCAGCTTGCATCCTGGGACAGGGGTCCCGGCCGAGCAGTACTTC. Translation: CASSLHPGTGVPAEQYF.

The chain employs TRBV6-5 and TRBJ1-3; 8 nucleotides match TRBD1. The CDR3 extends over 16 amino acids. The V segment lost 0 bases and the J segment 2 bases; nucleotides outside the gene matches: 3. Germline V gives CDR1 MNHEY, CDR2 SVGAGI. The CDR3, as DNA: TGTGCCAGCAGTTACTCCGGACAGGGTACTGGAAACACCATATATTTT. It codes for CASSYSGQGTGNTIYF.

V gene TRBV5-4 combines with J gene TRBJ2-7, with 9 positions matching TRBD1. This CDR3 region has 15 residues. CDR1 is SGHNT, CDR2 YYREEE, per germline (reference sequence). The V segment lost 0 bases and the J segment 1 base; nucleotides outside the gene matches: 2. The CDR3 region is CASSLGTGVSYEQYF. The CDR3 DNA follows: TGTGCCAGCAGCTTGGGGACAGGGGTTTCCTACGAGCAGTACTTC. The entire variable domain, with the rest obtained from reference TRBV5-4 and TRBJ2-7, is as follows: ETGVTQSPTHLIKTRGQQVTLRCSSQSGHNTVSWYQQALGQGPQFIFQYYREEENGRGNFPPRFSGLQFPNYSSELNVNALELDDSALYLCASSLGTGVSYEQYFGPGTRLTVT.

This chain joins TRBV7-2 and TRBJ1-5; 8 bases match TRBD1. Germline V gene data show CDR1 as SGHTA and CDR2 as FQGNSA. V lost 5 bases, J lost 7 bases, and 10 bases stayed unmatched. The CDR3 has 15 residues. The CDR3 sequence: CASSQNLGQGQPQHF. The CDR3 region has the DNA TGTGCCAGCAGCCAGAACCTCGGACAGGGACAGCCCCAGCATTTT.

This chain connects TRBV11-3 to TRBJ2-2; 7 bases fit TRBD1. The germline CDR1 and CDR2 sequences are SGHNT and YENEEA. The V gene end was trimmed by 1 base and the J gene end by 3 bases; junction bases not matched to a gene: 2. The CDR3 is 15 amino acids. In DNA form, the CDR3 reads TGTGCCAGCAGCTTAGGACAGGGTTACACCGGGGAGCTGTTTTTT. Its translation: CASSLGQGYTGELFF.

The rearrangement uses TRBV5-4 and TRBJ2-1, with a weak D call TRBD1 (6 bases). Germline CDR1 is SGHNT and CDR2 is YYREEE (reference sequence). The V end lost 4 bases, the J end lost 7 bases, and 15 bases lay between the germline ends. The CDR3 is 14 residues long. The CDR3 is CASSADRIRNEQFF. The CDR3 nucleotides read TGTGCCAGCAGCGCGGACAGAATTAGGAATGAGCAGTTCTTC.

The chain combines TRBV5-4 with TRBJ2-1, with D possibly TRBD2 on 5 matching bases. V was shortened by 0 bases and J by 2 bases, with 6 bases between the two germline ends. The CDR3 runs to 14 residues. Germline CDR1 SGHNT, CDR2 YYREEE (reference sequence). The CDR3 loop reads CASSLDGAYNEQFF. Written as DNA, the CDR3 is TGTGCCAGCAGCTTGGACGGGGCCTACAATGAGCAGTTCTTC.

The sample holds one count of this clone. The V and J genes are TRBV28 and TRBJ2-7; tentatively, D is TRBD2 (6 bases). The V end lost 2 bases, the J end lost 4 bases, and 12 bases lay between the germline ends. From germline, CDR1 is MDHEN and CDR2 SYDVKM. The CDR3 is 14 residues long. The CDR3 spells CASSLIAEGYEQYF. The CDR3 DNA reads TGTGCCAGCAGTTTAATAGCGGAAGGGTACGAGCAGTACTTC.

This chain links TRBV10-1 with TRBJ2-7; D may be TRBD1 (6 bases). The CDR3 has 14 amino acids. From germline, CDR1 is WNHNN and CDR2 SYGVQD (reference sequence). Trimming cost V 4 bases and J 2 bases, with 12 bases left between them. As DNA, the CDR3 is TGCGCCAGCAGTGGAGGGACAAAACCCTACGAGCAGTACTTC. Its translation is CASSGGTKPYEQYF.

The rearrangement uses TRBV5-1 and TRBJ1-3, with 8 bases identical to TRBD1. The germline CDR1 and CDR2 sequences are SGHRS and YFSETQ. The CDR3 extends over 16 amino acids. V lost 5 bases and J lost 2; bases outside the gene matches: 9. This CDR3 is CASRPGQDLAGNTIYF. The CDR3 DNA reads as TGCGCCAGCAGACCGGGACAGGACTTAGCTGGAAACACCATATATTTT.

The chain uses TRBV6-5 and TRBJ1-2, with D perhaps TRBD1 (6 bases). Germline values: CDR1 MNHEY, CDR2 SVGAGI. Between the trimmed V and J ends, which lost 6 bases and 5 bases, there was a span of 13 bases. This CDR3 is built from 13 residues. The chain's CDR3 is CASRMDSNYGYTF. CDR3 coding DNA: TGTGCCAGCAGGATGGACAGTAATTATGGCTACACCTTC.

This chain uses TRBV6-1 with TRBJ1-4; a possible D gene is TRBD1 (6 bases). Per the germline V gene, CDR1 is MNHNS and CDR2 is SASEGT. The CDR3 is made up of 13 amino acids. The CDR3 sequence is CASRTATNEKLFF. DNA of the CDR3: TGTGCTTCTCGGACAGCAACTAATGAAAAACTGTTTTTT.